The rows below give T cell receptor beta chains drawn from one sample of a study of T cells in localized non-small cell lung cancer. Sequenced by immunoSEQ multiplex PCR; TCRdb stores in-frame clones only, minus some. Among 2,500 to 3,000 clones, about 30% were seen once, and the ten largest hold about 17%. The sequencing used normal lung tissue next to the tumor, collected before any cancer treatment. These TCRs come from a woman aged 40-69 years with stage II squamous cell lung carcinoma. The CDR3 runs from the conserved cysteine through the conserved F or W. Each record gives: D gene, J gene, clone size, V gene, CDR3 DNA, CDR3 protein. The D gene is left open where the match is weak. Size is stated for part of the rows, as once, few or many counts, or as a class when the clone is expanded.

D: -; J: TRBJ2-2; size: -; V: TRBV11-3; DNA: TGTGCCAGCAGCCACAGCTTGTATTCGATTGGGACCGGGGAGCTGTTTTTT; CDR3: CASSHSLYSIGTGELFF
D: -; J: TRBJ1-2; size: -; V: TRBV5-1; DNA: TGCGCCAGCAGCTTGAACCCGGACAACTATGGCTACACCTTC; CDR3: CASSLNPDNYGYTF
D: -; J: TRBJ1-5; size: -; V: TRBV30; DNA: TGTGCCTGGAATAGTCGGGGCAATCAGCCCCAGCATTTT; CDR3: CAWNSRGNQPQHF
D: TRBD2; J: TRBJ2-1; size: once; V: TRBV5-1; DNA: TGCGCCAGCAGGAGACTAGCGGAGTCCTACAATGAGCAGTTCTTC; CDR3: CASRRLAESYNEQFF
D: -; J: TRBJ1-2; size: few; V: TRBV6-8; DNA: TGTGCCAGCAGTTGGGGTTCGTATGGCTGCACCTTC; CDR3: CASSWGSYGCTF
D: -; J: TRBJ2-3; size: few; V: TRBV12-5; DNA: TGTGCCAGCACCCGGGACTCGGGGACAGATACGCAGTATTTT; CDR3: CASTRDSGTDTQYF
D: TRBD2; J: TRBJ2-4; size: -; V: TRBV9; DNA: TGTGCCAGCAGCCCGGGAGGGGTTGGGGCCAAAAACATTCAGTACTTC; CDR3: CASSPGGVGAKNIQYF
D: -; J: TRBJ2-3; size: -; V: TRBV5-1; DNA: TGCGCCAGCAGCAAGGGGAATCCTTACACAGATACGCAGTATTTT; CDR3: CASSKGNPYTDTQYF
D: -; J: TRBJ1-3; size: -; V: TRBV28; DNA: TGTGCCAGCAGTTTTGTAGCCATACAGGCCGGAAACACCATATATTTT; CDR3: CASSFVAIQAGNTIYF
D: TRBD1; J: TRBJ1-5; size: -; V: TRBV6-8; DNA: TGTGCCAGCAGTCCCCGAGGGACAGGGGACAATCAGCCCCAGCATTTT; CDR3: CASSPRGTGDNQPQHF
D: -; J: TRBJ2-3; size: -; V: TRBV28; DNA: TGTGCCAGCATAGGTGGGGCCACAGATACGCAGTATTTT; CDR3: CASIGGATDTQYF
D: -; J: TRBJ1-1; size: few; V: TRBV9; DNA: TGTGCCAGCGGTCTGAGAGGGGGAGGAAACACTGAAGCTTTCTTT; CDR3: CASGLRGGGNTEAFF
D: -; J: TRBJ2-7; size: -; V: TRBV29-1; DNA: TGCAGCGTTGATTGGACGACAGGCTCTAGGGAGCAGTACTTC; CDR3: CSVDWTTGSREQYF
D: -; J: TRBJ1-5; size: once; V: TRBV15; DNA: TGTGCCACCAGCAAGCACCAGGGTGGAAGTGTGCAGCCCCAGCATTTT; CDR3: CATSKHQGGSVQPQHF
D: TRBD2; J: TRBJ2-1; size: few; V: TRBV9; DNA: TGTGCCAGCAGCGGGTCAAGCGGGAGGACGCCCGTGCGACGTGAGCAGTTCTTC; CDR3: CASSGSSGRTPVRREQFF
D: -; J: TRBJ1-2; size: -; V: TRBV6-8; DNA: TGTGCCAGCGGTGGGACCGGGGCTAACTATGGCTACACCTTC; CDR3: CASGGTGANYGYTF
D: TRBD2; J: TRBJ2-2; size: -; V: TRBV19; DNA: TGTGCCAGTAGAACCGGGACTAGCGGGAGCTCCGGGGAGCTGTTTTTT; CDR3: CASRTGTSGSSGELFF
D: -; J: TRBJ2-3; size: few; V: TRBV11-1; DNA: TGTGCCAGCAGCAGAAGTCCCACCTCTAGCACAGATACGCAGTATTTT; CDR3: CASSRSPTSSTDTQYF
D: -; J: TRBJ2-2; size: -; V: TRBV28; DNA: TGTGCCAGCAGGGACCCAGGGAACACCGGGGAGCTGTTTTTT; CDR3: CASRDPGNTGELFF
D: -; J: TRBJ2-2; size: -; V: TRBV12-5; DNA: TGTGCCAGCATGAGTCGGGGGTGGACCGGGGAGCTGTTTTTT; CDR3: CASMSRGWTGELFF
D: -; J: TRBJ1-4; size: few; V: TRBV11-3; DNA: TGTGCCAGCAGCTTAGATACCGCCGTATCCGAAAAACTGTTTTTT; CDR3: CASSLDTAVSEKLFF
D: TRBD1; J: TRBJ2-7; size: few; V: TRBV25-1; DNA: TGTGCCAGCAGTCGGGGACAGTGGCTCACCTACGAGCAGTACTTC; CDR3: CASSRGQWLTYEQYF
D: -; J: TRBJ1-4; size: -; V: TRBV28; DNA: TGTGCCAGCAGTCCAGGGGCGACTAATGAAAAACTGTTTTTT; CDR3: CASSPGATNEKLFF
D: -; J: TRBJ2-1; size: few; V: TRBV4-1; DNA: TGCGCCAGCAGCCAAGTTGGTCGCCTAGCAACCTACAATGAGCAGTTCTTC; CDR3: CASSQVGRLATYNEQFF
D: TRBD2; J: TRBJ2-7; size: -; V: TRBV30; DNA: TGTGCCTGGAGTGTACTTGGGGACTCCCTAGCGGGCGAGCAGTACTTC; CDR3: CAWSVLGDSLAGEQYF
D: -; J: TRBJ1-2; size: few; V: TRBV28; DNA: TGTGCCAGCAGTCCCGACCGAGGGGGAAAGGGAAGGTATGGCTACACCTTC; CDR3: CASSPDRGGKGRYGYTF
D: -; J: TRBJ2-1; size: -; V: TRBV10-3; DNA: TGTGCCATCAGTGAGGGGGGCGGGAGCTCCTACAATGAGCAGTTCTTC; CDR3: CAISEGGGSSYNEQFF
D: -; J: TRBJ2-7; size: -; V: TRBV28; DNA: TGTGCCATCCAGAGTGGGGACACCACCTACGAGCAGTACTTC; CDR3: CAIQSGDTTYEQYF
D: -; J: TRBJ2-1; size: -; V: TRBV28; DNA: TGTGCCAGCAGTTCGGACAGTTACAATGAGCAGTTCTTC; CDR3: CASSSDSYNEQFF
D: TRBD2; J: TRBJ2-1; size: -; V: TRBV6-8; DNA: TGTGCCAGCAGTCGAGGGACTAGCGGGAGGACTCAAGGGGCTGAGCAGTTCTTC; CDR3: CASSRGTSGRTQGAEQFF
D: -; J: TRBJ1-1; size: -; V: TRBV25-1; DNA: TGTGCCAGCAGTGAACGTGGGAAACAAGCTTTCTTT; CDR3: CASSERGKQAFF
D: TRBD1; J: TRBJ2-1; size: medium-sized; V: TRBV6-8; DNA: TGTGCCGCAACAAGGGACAGCCGCTCCTACAATGAGCAGTTCTTC; CDR3: CAATRDSRSYNEQFF
D: -; J: TRBJ2-3; size: -; V: TRBV30; DNA: TGTGCCTGGGCTGTGAGGAGCACAGATACGCAGTATTTT; CDR3: CAWAVRSTDTQYF
D: -; J: TRBJ1-1; size: few; V: TRBV6-8; DNA: TGTGCCAGCAGTTACTACATGAACACTGAAGCTTTCTTT; CDR3: CASSYYMNTEAFF
D: -; J: TRBJ2-1; size: medium-sized; V: TRBV11-3; DNA: TGTGCCAGCAGCTTAGATCGGAGGGGAAATGAGCAGTTCTTC; CDR3: CASSLDRRGNEQFF
D: -; J: TRBJ1-2; size: -; V: TRBV25-1; DNA: TGTGCCAGCCGCGGGAACGGGGAAGGCTACACCTTC; CDR3: CASRGNGEGYTF
D: -; J: TRBJ1-2; size: -; V: TRBV28; DNA: TGTGCCACCTACCCAGGGGACCCCTATGGCTACACCTTC; CDR3: CATYPGDPYGYTF
D: TRBD2; J: TRBJ2-3; size: -; V: TRBV16; DNA: TGTGCCAGCAGCCAAGTTGACAGCGGGATCACAGATACGCAGTATTTT; CDR3: CASSQVDSGITDTQYF
D: TRBD2; J: TRBJ2-4; size: -; V: TRBV11-3; DNA: TGTGCCAGCAGCCCAACGGGAGGGCTAGCCTCTAACATTCAGTACTTC; CDR3: CASSPTGGLASNIQYF
D: -; J: TRBJ1-1; size: -; V: TRBV28; DNA: TGTGCCAGCAGAGATCCCCTCCGGGAGAACACTGAAGCTTTCTTT; CDR3: CASRDPLRENTEAFF
D: TRBD1; J: TRBJ2-5; size: -; V: TRBV28; DNA: TGTGCCAGCAGTAGGGACAGGGGAGAGACCCAGTACTTC; CDR3: CASSRDRGETQYF
D: -; J: TRBJ2-7; size: -; V: TRBV18; DNA: TGTGCCAGCTCAAAGGACAGGGAGGGCTACGAGCAGTACTTC; CDR3: CASSKDREGYEQYF
D: -; J: TRBJ2-1; size: -; V: TRBV7-4; DNA: TGTGCCAGCAGCTTTGGGACTGCCAATGAGCAGTTCTTC; CDR3: CASSFGTANEQFF
D: -; J: TRBJ1-2; size: -; V: TRBV28; DNA: TGTGCCGGATCGACAGCTAACTATGGCTACACCTTC; CDR3: CAGSTANYGYTF
D: -; J: TRBJ2-3; size: medium-sized; V: TRBV6-8; DNA: TGTGCCAGCAGCTCAGTCAGGTCAGATACGCAGTATTTT; CDR3: CASSSVRSDTQYF
D: TRBD2; J: TRBJ2-3; size: -; V: TRBV11-3; DNA: TGTGCCAGCAGCTTTAGCGGGAGCCTGACAGATACGCAGTATTTT; CDR3: CASSFSGSLTDTQYF
D: -; J: TRBJ2-7; size: -; V: TRBV6-7; DNA: TGTGCCAGCAGTCATGGAGGCGAGCAGTACTTC; CDR3: CASSHGGEQYF
D: -; J: TRBJ2-2; size: few; V: TRBV6-8; DNA: TGTGCCAGCAGCGGGGGATACAGCGGGGAGCTGTTTTTT; CDR3: CASSGGYSGELFF
D: -; J: TRBJ1-1; size: -; V: TRBV5-1; DNA: TGCGCCAGCAGCCCAACGACAGAAACGAACACTGAAGCTTTCTTT; CDR3: CASSPTTETNTEAFF
D: TRBD2; J: TRBJ2-3; size: -; V: TRBV10-2; DNA: TGCGCCAGCAGTGAGGGGGCGGGAGGAGAAAGTACGCAGTATTTT; CDR3: CASSEGAGGESTQYF
D: -; J: TRBJ2-3; size: -; V: TRBV11-3; DNA: TGTGCCAGCAGCTTAGATCGCTGGACAGATACGCAGTATTTT; CDR3: CASSLDRWTDTQYF
D: -; J: TRBJ2-4; size: few; V: TRBV9; DNA: TGTGCCAGCAGTGAAGCGCAGCCTCACATTCAGTACTTC; CDR3: CASSEAQPHIQYF
D: -; J: TRBJ2-7; size: few; V: TRBV11-3; DNA: TGTGCCAGCAGCACACCCCGGCGGATCCTCCTCGGTGAGCAGTACTTC; CDR3: CASSTPRRILLGEQYF
D: TRBD1; J: TRBJ1-2; size: -; V: TRBV15; DNA: TGTGCCACCAGCAGGGACAGGGGGATTGGAGGCTACACCTTC; CDR3: CATSRDRGIGGYTF
D: TRBD2; J: TRBJ2-1; size: few; V: TRBV11-3; DNA: TGTGCCAGCAGCCCCCGGTCGGGAGGAAACAATGAGCAGTTCTTC; CDR3: CASSPRSGGNNEQFF